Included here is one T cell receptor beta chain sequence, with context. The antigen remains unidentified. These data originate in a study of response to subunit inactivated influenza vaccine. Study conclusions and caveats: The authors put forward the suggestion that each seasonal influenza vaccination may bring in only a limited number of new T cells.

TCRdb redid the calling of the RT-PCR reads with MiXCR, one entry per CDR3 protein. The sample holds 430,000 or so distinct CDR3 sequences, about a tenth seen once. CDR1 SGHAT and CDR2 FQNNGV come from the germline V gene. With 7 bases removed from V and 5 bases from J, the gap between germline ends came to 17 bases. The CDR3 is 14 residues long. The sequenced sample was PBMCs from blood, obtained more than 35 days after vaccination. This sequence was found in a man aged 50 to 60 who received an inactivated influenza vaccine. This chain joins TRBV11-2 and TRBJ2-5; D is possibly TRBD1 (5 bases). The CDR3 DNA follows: TGTGCCAGCAAGTGGACAACTTTAGGGGAGACCCAGTACTTC. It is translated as CASKWTTLGETQYF.